This T cell receptor (beta chain) was sequenced in a study of T cell repertoires in cytomegalovirus infection. This clonotype was picked up a small number of times. The antigen is unknown. TCRdb used MiXCR to reprocess the reads, holding one entry per CDR3 protein. The table lists around 750,000 distinct CDR3 sequences, approximately 32% of them singletons. The clonotype comes from a human donor in good health (CMV status not recorded). Some clones in this sample may be carry-over from other donors' samples. Sequenced material: cultured CD8+ T cells from PBMCs, taken from culture after CMV antigen stimulation.

The CDR3 nucleotides are TGTGCCAGTAGTATATGGACAGATACGCAGTATTTT. This codes for CASSIWTDTQYF. The J gene is TRBJ2-3, the V gene TRBV19; D is uncertain. The CDR3 length is 12 residues. V lost 2 bases and J 3 bases, leaving 3 bases between the germline ends. The V gene's germline CDR1 is LNHDA and CDR2 SQIVND (reference sequence).